This T cell receptor (beta chain) emerged from a study of blood T cells in healthy people across ages. Combining a sample-barcoded 5' primer with a J-beta primer mix, a second PCR ran for 7 to 11 cycles. TCRdb processed the 5' RACE reads anew with MiXCR; each CDR3 protein has one entry. The sample has about a million distinct CDR3 sequences, roughly 51% seen once; the top ten hold over 20%. The table lists this clonotype with a few counts. The CDR3 is made up of 15 amino acids. V lost 5 bases and J 3 bases, leaving 17 bases between the germline ends. CDR1 is DFQATT, CDR2 SNEGSKA, per germline (reference sequence).

V is TRBV20-1 and J is TRBJ2-1, with D possibly TRBD1 on 5 matching bases. The sequencing sample was made of blood. The receptor was derived from a woman aged 55-70 years in good health. This CDR3 is CSAADIIGNYNEQFF. DNA of the CDR3: TGCAGTGCTGCGGACATTATTGGGAACTACAATGAGCAGTTCTTC.